The 30 T cell receptor beta chains given below trace back to one sample, sequenced in a study of cytomegalovirus exposure and HLA in healthy donors. Measured with immunoSEQ multiplex PCR; TCRdb has only the in-frame clones, and not every one. The table has tens of thousands of clones, 85% to 95% seen once. The specimen sequenced was PBMCs. These receptors were collected from a woman under 30 in good health and CMV-seronegative.

The chain couples TRBV27 to TRBJ2-4; TRBD2 is a possible D gene (7 bases). The CDR3 covers 14 residues. V dropped 1 base and J dropped 8 bases, with 12 bases sitting between them. Looked up from germline, CDR1 is MNHEY and CDR2 is SMNVEV (reference sequence). CDR3 DNA: TGTGCCAGCAGTTTATATATAGGGGGGGACATTCAGTACTTC. Residues: CASSLYIGGDIQYF.

Turning to this clone: Other nucleotide sequences from this sample produce the same CDR3. The V call is TRBV18, the J call TRBJ1-1; D may be TRBD1 (5 bases). CDR1 KGHSH and CDR2 LQKENI come from the germline V gene. With 6 bases removed from V and 1 base from J, the gap between germline ends came to 12 bases. There are 14 residues in the CDR3. The CDR3 bases are TGTGCCAGCTCGCCAAAGACAGCGAACACTGAAGCTTTCTTT. Its protein product is CASSPKTANTEAFF.

The rearrangement uses TRBV25-1 and TRBJ2-3, with 7 bases identical to TRBD1. This CDR3 has 16 residues. V was pared by 3 bases and J by 0 bases, with 6 bases of the junction left unmatched. Germline values: CDR1 MGHDK, CDR2 SYGVNS. Here the CDR3 reads CASSDPTGPSTDTQYF. The CDR3 region has the DNA TGTGCCAGCAGTGATCCGACAGGGCCAAGCACAGATACGCAGTATTTT.

The V gene is TRBV4-3, the J gene TRBJ2-2; D might be TRBD1 (5 bases). The CDR3 is 15 amino acids. Germline assignment: CDR1 LGHNA and CDR2 YSLEER. The V end lost 4 bases, the J end lost 4 bases, and 13 bases lay between the germline ends. The CDR3 spells CASSPFRVGTGELFF. The CDR3, as DNA: TGCGCCAGCAGCCCGTTCAGGGTTGGCACCGGGGAGCTGTTTTTT.

The V and J genes are TRBV2 and TRBJ2-7; D gene ambiguous. CDR1 SNHLY and CDR2 FYNNEI come from the germline V gene. Trimming left V 5 bases short and J 6 bases short, with 20 bases between. The CDR3 contains 15 residues. CDR3 DNA sequence: TGTGCCAGCAGTCTTAATGTCCTGTTCACTGGCGAGCAGTACTTC. Translated: CASSLNVLFTGEQYF.

V and J are TRBV19 and TRBJ2-7, with 8 bases fitting TRBD2. This CDR3 is built from 14 residues. Germline V gives CDR1 LNHDA, CDR2 SQIVND (reference sequence). With 1 base clipped from V and 6 bases from J, the junction kept 5 bases outside the gene matches. This CDR3 reads CASSIGGLALEQYF. The CDR3 bases are TGTGCCAGTAGTATAGGCGGACTAGCACTCGAGCAGTACTTC.

This sequence joins TRBV19 and TRBJ1-2, with 12 nucleotides matching TRBD1. Germline trimming cut 9 bases from V and 6 bases from J; bases unmatched to any gene: 17. CDR1 is LNHDA and CDR2 is SQIVND in the germline V gene (reference sequence). The CDR3 runs 17 residues. The CDR3 here is CASTIQKGTGGKDGYTF. CDR3 bases: TGTGCCAGCACGATACAAAAAGGGACAGGGGGCAAGGATGGCTACACCTTC.

A single count supports this clone. The chain is built from TRBV6-1 and TRBJ1-1, with 9 bases fitting TRBD1. The V gene's germline CDR1 is MNHNS and CDR2 SASEGT. The V and J ends lost 1 base and 4 bases, in that order; junction bases with no gene match: 1. The CDR3 has 14 residues. The DNA for the CDR3 is TGTGCCAGCAGTGAAGGGACAGGGGTCACTGAAGCTTTCTTT. Amino acids: CASSEGTGVTEAFF.

The rearrangement uses TRBV11-2 and TRBJ2-7, with 7 bases that match TRBD1. The CDR3 consists of 13 residues. CDR1 and CDR2 from the germline V gene are SGHAT and FQNNGV. V was pared by 1 base and J by 9 bases, with 6 bases of the junction left unmatched. The CDR3: CASSLGTGQGQYF. CDR3 bases: TGTGCCAGCAGCTTAGGGACAGGCCAGGGGCAGTACTTC.

The rearrangement links TRBV5-5 to TRBJ1-2; D is unresolved. V was pared by 4 bases and J by 7 bases, with 17 bases between. CDR3 length: 14 residues. CDR1 and CDR2 from the germline V gene are SGHKS and YYEKEE (reference sequence). The CDR3: CASSVLEGASGYTF. The CDR3 DNA reads as TGTGCCAGCAGCGTCCTCGAGGGCGCGTCTGGCTACACCTTC.

V is TRBV7-2 and J is TRBJ1-5, with TRBD1 matching 7 bases. V lost 5 bases, J lost 3 bases, and 7 bases stayed unmatched. CDR3 length: 15 residues. Looked up from germline, CDR1 is SGHTA and CDR2 is FQGNSA. The CDR3 DNA reads TGTGCCAGCAGCGTAGAGGGGGCGTACAATCAGCCCCAGCATTTT. This gives the protein CASSVEGAYNQPQHF.

The DNA for the CDR3 is TGTGCCAGCAGCTGGGCGACTAGAGTAGGGGAGACCCAGTACTTC. Translating gives CASSWATRVGETQYF. The chain has TRBV5-4 and TRBJ2-5; a weak D match, TRBD2 (6 bases). The CDR3 covers 15 residues. Per the germline V gene, CDR1 is SGHNT and CDR2 is YYREEE (reference sequence). Trimming removed 3 bases from V and 5 bases from J, with 17 bases in between.

This chain links TRBV5-6 with TRBJ1-2, with D perhaps TRBD1 (6 bases). The length of the CDR3 is 13 residues. Between the trimmed V and J ends, which lost 3 bases and 6 bases, there was a span of 12 bases. Germline V CDR1 and CDR2: SGHDT, YYEEEE. This CDR3 is CASSSLNRDGYTF. The CDR3 coding sequence is TGTGCCAGCAGCTCCCTGAACAGGGATGGCTACACCTTC.

The chain links TRBV4-3 to TRBJ1-2; a weak D match, TRBD1 (5 bases). This CDR3 contains 15 residues. Trimming took off 0 bases at V and 7 bases at J, with 15 bases between the two ends. CDR1 LGHNA and CDR2 YSLEER come from the germline V gene. The CDR3 region has the DNA TGCGCCAGCAGCCAAGATAGTCAGGGAAGGGGTGGCTACACCTTC. Its translation is CASSQDSQGRGGYTF.

The gene calls are TRBV18 and TRBJ2-3, with D possibly matching TRBD2 (6 bases). Trimming pared 0 bases from V and 2 bases from J, leaving 12 bases between. The CDR3 has 16 amino acids. The V gene's germline CDR1 is KGHSH and CDR2 LQKENI. The CDR3 region is CASSPPGGGTTDTQYF. DNA for the CDR3: TGTGCCAGCTCACCACCCGGGGGAGGTACCACAGATACGCAGTATTTT.

This chain joins TRBV6-1 and TRBJ1-1; 10 bases align to TRBD1. V dropped 5 bases and J dropped 11; count of bases not matched to a gene: 14. The CDR3 length is 15 residues. CDR1 and CDR2 (germline): MNHNS, SASEGT. In DNA, the CDR3 is TGTGCCAGCAGTAGTAGGACAGGGGGAAGTGAGGGTGCTTTCTTT. Its translation: CASSSRTGGSEGAFF.

In this sample, this clone turned up a few times. V and J are TRBV6-1 and TRBJ1-1, with D possibly TRBD1 on 5 matching bases. The germline V gene encodes CDR1 MNHNS and CDR2 SASEGT. V dropped 6 bases and J dropped 1 base, with 15 bases sitting between them. This CDR3 is built from 15 residues. CDR3 in DNA: TGTGCCAGCAGCGAACCTCCGGGGGGGAACACTGAAGCTTTCTTT. Its protein product is CASSEPPGGNTEAFF.

V is TRBV2 and J is TRBJ2-1, with 7 bases identical to TRBD1. This CDR3 comprises 13 residues. The V gene end was trimmed by 6 bases and the J gene end by 7 bases; junction bases not matched to a gene: 6. Germline values: CDR1 SNHLY, CDR2 FYNNEI. This chain's CDR3 is CASRRQGLNEQFF. CDR3 nucleotide sequence: TGTGCCAGCAGGCGACAGGGATTAAATGAGCAGTTCTTC.

The gene calls are TRBV30 and TRBJ2-3; TRBD1 might be the D (5 bases). Germline V CDR1 and CDR2: GTSNPN, SVGIG (reference sequence). The V end was cut by 2 bases, the J end by 0 bases, with 12 bases between. The CDR3 consists of 15 residues. The CDR3 is CAWSQGRKSTDTQYF. The CDR3 nucleotides read TGTGCCTGGAGTCAGGGTCGGAAGAGCACAGATACGCAGTATTTT.

The chain combines TRBV2 with TRBJ1-5, with 7 bases fitting TRBD1. The CDR3 is 18 amino acids. J lost 2 bases, V lost 5 bases, and 15 bases had no gene match. The germline V gene encodes CDR1 SNHLY and CDR2 FYNNEI. The CDR3, as DNA: TGTGCCAGCAGTCCCGACAGGGTGGGACGTTTAGGCAATCAGCCCCAGCATTTT. Its protein product is CASSPDRVGRLGNQPQHF.

V usage is TRBV29-1 and J usage is TRBJ1-1; perhaps TRBD1 as D (6 bases). The CDR3 has 14 residues. The V and J ends lost 4 bases and 1 base respectively, with 13 bases between them. The germline V gene has CDR1 SQVTM and CDR2 ANQGSEA. CDR3 in amino acids: CSVAGTTKNTEAFF. As DNA, the CDR3 is TGCAGCGTTGCCGGGACAACTAAGAACACTGAAGCTTTCTTT.

The chain links TRBV19 to TRBJ1-2; D unresolved. This CDR3 is 13 amino acids long. V lost 7 bases and J lost 4, with 13 bases in between. CDR1 and CDR2 (germline): LNHDA, SQIVND (reference sequence). CDR3 residues: CASTGTDTYGYTF. CDR3 DNA: TGTGCCAGTACCGGTACAGACACCTATGGCTACACCTTC.

In this sample, this clone turned up once. The chain recombines TRBV6-5 with TRBJ1-2; D might be TRBD1 (6 bases). CDR1 and CDR2 (germline): MNHEY, SVGAGI. The CDR3 covers 14 residues. V was clipped by 3 bases and J by 5 bases, with 13 bases between them. As DNA, the CDR3 is TGTGCCAGCAGTTATACAGGGTTGGCGTATGGCTACACCTTC. Protein: CASSYTGLAYGYTF.

CDR3 DNA sequence: TGTGCCAGCAGCTTGGATCGGGTCATTGGCTACACCTTC. It encodes CASSLDRVIGYTF. The chain is built from TRBV5-5 and TRBJ1-2; D uncertain. The CDR3 covers 13 residues. Germline values: CDR1 SGHKS, CDR2 YYEKEE (reference sequence). Trimming removed 0 bases from V and 7 bases from J, with 10 bases in between.

This chain joins TRBV5-4 and TRBJ1-1; D remains ambiguous. V was shortened by 2 bases and J by 2 bases, with 7 bases between the two germline ends. Germline CDR1 and CDR2: SGHNT and YYREEE (reference sequence). The CDR3 totals 13 residues. Written as DNA, the CDR3 is TGTGCCAGCAGCTTAGAGGATAACACTGAAGCTTTCTTT. It yields the protein CASSLEDNTEAFF. The whole variable domain, remainder taken from reference TRBV5-4 and TRBJ1-1, is ETGVTQSPTHLIKTRGQQVTLRCSSQSGHNTVSWYQQALGQGPQFIFQYYREEENGRGNFPPRFSGLQFPNYSSELNVNALELDDSALYLCASSLEDNTEAFFGQGTRLTVV.

This rearrangement joins TRBV11-2 to TRBJ2-1, with D possibly matching TRBD2 (6 bases). Germline lookup yields CDR1 SGHAT and CDR2 FQNNGV. The CDR3 consists of 12 residues. V lost 5 bases and J 9 bases, leaving 11 bases between the germline ends. CDR3 coding DNA: TGTGCCAGCAGCCCCGGGACTGCTGAGCAGTTCTTC. This encodes CASSPGTAEQFF.

The chain employs TRBV18 and TRBJ2-2; the match to TRBD1 covers 7 bases. CDR3 length equals 17 residues. Germline V CDR1 and CDR2: KGHSH, LQKENI. The V gene end was trimmed by 4 bases and the J gene end by 7 bases; junction bases not matched to a gene: 15. CDR3 protein: CASSHNHPGQKIGELFF. Here the CDR3 DNA reads TGTGCCAGCTCACACAACCATCCGGGACAGAAGATCGGGGAGCTGTTTTTT.

The chain is built from TRBV10-3 and TRBJ2-3; no definite D call. Germline CDR1 is ENHRY and CDR2 is SYGVKD. This CDR3 has 13 residues. V was trimmed by 8 bases and J by 1 base, leaving 10 bases between them. CDR3 in DNA: TGTGCCATCGGTGGTTCGGGCACAGATACGCAGTATTTT. It translates to CAIGGSGTDTQYF.

The chain combines TRBV5-1 with TRBJ1-3; D is uncertain. Trimming left V 5 bases short and J 1 base short, with 4 bases between. Germline V CDR1 and CDR2: SGHRS, YFSETQ. This CDR3 has 12 amino acids. This CDR3 is CASRSSGNTIYF. In DNA form, the CDR3 reads TGCGCCAGCAGGAGTTCTGGAAACACCATATATTTT.

The J gene is TRBJ1-1, the V gene TRBV18; D gene ambiguous. Between the trimmed V and J ends, which lost 0 bases and 6 bases, there was a span of 14 bases. Germline loops: CDR1 KGHSH, CDR2 LQKENI. This CDR3 is built from 15 residues. The CDR3 loop reads CASSPPSSGEAEAFF. CDR3 coding DNA: TGTGCCAGCTCACCACCGAGCTCGGGTGAGGCTGAAGCTTTCTTT.